These 24 T cell receptor beta chains were sequenced from one sample in a study of T cell responses to AZD1222 COVID-19 vaccine. Profiled with immunoSEQ multiplex PCR; TCRdb holds only in-frame clones, not every one. This table holds about 73,000 clones, 89% found once. Sample: peripheral blood, taken 28 days after the second AZD1222 dose. Receptors originate from an adult who received the AZD1222 COVID-19 vaccine.

V gene TRBV7-9 combines with J gene TRBJ2-5; the match to TRBD2 covers 9 bases. Germline V gene data show CDR1 as SEHNR and CDR2 as FQNEAQ (reference sequence). The trim removed 4 bases at V and 5 bases at J, leaving 11 bases unmatched. The CDR3 extends over 16 amino acids. CDR3 sequence reads: CASSSGLAGSGETQYF. The CDR3 DNA follows: TGTGCCAGCAGCTCGGGACTAGCCGGGTCCGGGGAGACCCAGTACTTC.

The chain combines TRBV10-1 with TRBJ1-2; no clear D gene. The germline CDR1 and CDR2 sequences are WNHNN and SYGVQD (reference sequence). The V end was cut by 6 bases, the J end by 5 bases, with 19 bases between. There are 15 residues in the CDR3. The CDR3 nucleotides read TGCGCCAGCAGCCTAGGCGGGTCCGCCGAGTATGGCTACACCTTC. Encoded protein: CASSLGGSAEYGYTF.

The chain has TRBV6-1 and TRBJ2-7; D is possibly TRBD1 (5 bases). CDR1 is MNHNS and CDR2 is SASEGT in the germline V gene. This CDR3 contains 16 residues. V lost 4 bases to trimming and J lost 0 bases, with 16 bases between them. The CDR3 DNA is TGTGCCAGCAGTGGCCCGAGGCAGGGAACCTCCTACGAGCAGTACTTC. Translation: CASSGPRQGTSYEQYF.

The gene calls are TRBV30 and TRBJ1-1, with D possibly being TRBD1 (6 bases). Trimming took 0 bases from V and 4 from J, leaving 18 bases between them. Germline lookup yields CDR1 GTSNPN and CDR2 SVGIG (reference sequence). The CDR3 is 16 residues long. CDR3 sequence (DNA): TGTGCCTGGAGTGTCGTTGGGGGCGCGGGGATCACTGAAGCTTTCTTT. As protein: CAWSVVGGAGITEAFF.

The rearrangement uses TRBV19 and TRBJ1-5; D possibly corresponds to TRBD1 (6 bases). Germline assignment: CDR1 LNHDA and CDR2 SQIVND (reference sequence). The CDR3 loop spans 19 amino acids. Trimming pared 6 bases from V and 4 bases from J, leaving 28 bases between. CDR3 in amino acids: CASRSGWARGRGENQPQHF. As DNA, the CDR3 is TGTGCCAGTAGATCGGGATGGGCCAGGGGCCGAGGGGAAAATCAGCCCCAGCATTTT.

CDR3 in DNA: TGTGCCAGTAGTATTAGAGACCCCGACGTGGGAAATGAAAAACTGTTTTTT. Translating gives CASSIRDPDVGNEKLFF. This chain joins TRBV19 and TRBJ1-4; no clear D gene. V was trimmed by 3 bases and J by 5 bases, leaving 19 bases between them. Germline loops: CDR1 LNHDA, CDR2 SQIVND (reference sequence). This CDR3 is 17 amino acids long.

This chain connects TRBV20-1 to TRBJ1-1; unclear D gene. The CDR3 is made up of 11 amino acids. V lost 3 bases to trimming and J lost 6 bases, with 8 bases between them. Germline assignment: CDR1 DFQATT and CDR2 SNEGSKA (reference sequence). The CDR3 DNA sequence: TGCAGTGCTAGCTGGGATGCTGAAGCTTTCTTT. Its translation: CSASWDAEAFF.

The chain recombines TRBV2 with TRBJ2-3; a weak D match, TRBD2 (6 bases). This CDR3 has 16 residues. V was trimmed by 3 bases and J by 2 bases, leaving 15 bases between them. CDR1 SNHLY and CDR2 FYNNEI come from the germline V gene. Written as DNA, the CDR3 is TGTGCCAGCAGTGACCGGACTATGGGGATCACAGATACGCAGTATTTT. Its translation is CASSDRTMGITDTQYF.

This sequence joins TRBV19 and TRBJ2-1, with 10 bases matching TRBD2. This CDR3 spans 19 amino acids. The germline V gene has CDR1 LNHDA and CDR2 SQIVND (reference sequence). Losses at the gene ends were 6 bases for V and 3 bases for J; bases not matched to a gene: 17. The CDR3, as DNA: TGTGCCAGTAGCCAAATGGCAGGGGGTTCTAGCGGGAGCTACAATGAGCAGTTCTTC. It translates to CASSQMAGGSSGSYNEQFF.

This chain connects TRBV6-5 to TRBJ1-2, with 8 nucleotides matching TRBD1. V was pared by 6 bases and J by 5 bases, with 11 bases of the junction left unmatched. There are 15 residues in the CDR3. Germline V gives CDR1 MNHEY, CDR2 SVGAGI. CDR3 DNA: TGTGCCAGCAGGGCATTTCAGGGGGCGGGATATGGCTACACCTTC. It translates to CASRAFQGAGYGYTF.

This chain's CDR3 is CASSYGGEGYEQYV. The CDR3 DNA reads TGTGCCAGCAGTTACGGAGGGGAAGGCTACGAGCAGTACGTC. This chain links TRBV6-5 with TRBJ2-7, with TRBD2 as a possible D gene (6 bases). Trimming pared 2 bases from V and 3 bases from J, leaving 11 bases between. The length of the CDR3 is 14 residues. Per germline, CDR1 MNHEY and CDR2 SVGAGI.

V usage is TRBV27 and J usage is TRBJ1-3, with 7 bases matching TRBD1. With 5 bases clipped from V and 1 base from J, the junction kept 5 bases outside the gene matches. Germline V gene data show CDR1 as MNHEY and CDR2 as SMNVEV (reference sequence). The CDR3 is 15 amino acids. The CDR3 here is CASSRQGTSGNTIYF. In DNA, the CDR3 is TGTGCCAGCAGTCGACAGGGCACGTCTGGAAACACCATATATTTT.

The V gene is TRBV20-1, the J gene TRBJ1-2; D ambiguous. The CDR3 consists of 13 residues. The V gene lost 3 bases and the J gene lost 4 bases, with 12 bases spanning the gap. Germline V lookup: CDR1 DFQATT, CDR2 SNEGSKA (reference sequence). The CDR3 coding sequence is TGCAGTGCTAGTTCCCTACAGTCCTATGGCTACACCTTC. Protein product: CSASSLQSYGYTF.

This clone came up once. The V and J genes are TRBV7-8 and TRBJ2-2, with 7 bases matching TRBD2. There are 15 residues in the CDR3. Trimming cost V 1 base and J 5 bases; bases outside gene matches: 4. The germline gives CDR1 SGHVS, CDR2 FQNEAQ. This CDR3 reads CASSLGWEGTGELFF. The CDR3 DNA reads as TGTGCCAGCAGCTTAGGCTGGGAGGGGACCGGGGAGCTGTTTTTT.

The chain links TRBV6-5 to TRBJ1-6, with D possibly being TRBD1 (6 bases). From germline, CDR1 is MNHEY and CDR2 SVGAGI. V lost 9 bases and J 7 bases, leaving 19 bases between the germline ends. The length of the CDR3 is 15 residues. CDR3 residues: CASQRQANENSPLHF. CDR3 in DNA: TGTGCCAGTCAAAGACAGGCTAATGAAAATTCACCCCTCCACTTT.

This chain links TRBV10-3 with TRBJ2-7; 9 nucleotides match TRBD2. The J segment lost 2 bases and the V segment lost 10 bases, leaving 6 bases of the junction unmatched. Germline CDR1 reads ENHRY; CDR2 reads SYGVKD. This CDR3 spans 13 amino acids. As DNA, the CDR3 is TGTGCCACCCGGCGGGAGGGCCCCTACGAGCAGTACGTC. It specifies CATRREGPYEQYV.

This chain links TRBV19 with TRBJ1-2, with 8 bases identical to TRBD1. V shed 4 bases, J shed 3 bases, and the junction held 4 bases outside the gene matches. Germline assignment: CDR1 LNHDA and CDR2 SQIVND (reference sequence). This CDR3 has 14 amino acids. This CDR3 is CASSTGDRYYGYTF. DNA for the CDR3: TGTGCCAGTAGTACAGGGGACAGGTACTATGGCTACACCTTC.

The CDR3 sequence: CATSRDRYEQYV. The CDR3, as DNA: TGTGCCACCAGCAGAGACCGCTACGAGCAGTACGTC. The V and J genes are TRBV15 and TRBJ2-7; D not certain. Between the trimmed V and J ends, which lost 0 bases and 3 bases, there was a span of 3 bases. CDR1 and CDR2 from the germline V gene are LNHNV and YYDKDF (reference sequence). CDR3 length equals 12 residues.

V and J are TRBV5-1 and TRBJ1-3; a weak D match, TRBD1 (5 bases). Germline CDR1 SGHRS, CDR2 YFSETQ. This CDR3 spans 13 amino acids. V lost 8 bases, J lost 2 bases, and 11 bases lay in between. In DNA form, the CDR3 reads TGCGCCAGTACGACGGGGCCTGGAAACACCATATATTTT. Amino acids: CASTTGPGNTIYF. The variable domain in full, completed from reference TRBV5-1 and TRBJ1-3, reads KAGVTQTPRYLIKTRGQQVTLSCSPISGHRSVSWYQQTPGQGLQFLFEYFSETQRNKGNFPGRFSGRQFSNSRSEMNVSTLELGDSALYLCASTTGPGNTIYFGEGSWLTVV.

This chain uses TRBV9 with TRBJ2-2; the match to TRBD1 covers 8 bases. Germline V gene sequence: CDR1 SGDLS, CDR2 YYNGEE. The CDR3 is made up of 15 amino acids. The junction had 11 bases not matched to a gene; V was cut back by 6 bases and J by 7 bases. The CDR3 loop is CASNPRDRQNGELFF. The DNA for the CDR3 is TGTGCCAGCAACCCCCGGGACAGGCAAAACGGGGAGCTGTTTTTT. The complete variable domain, with remaining parts taken from reference TRBV9 and TRBJ2-2, reads DSGVTQTPKHLITATGQRVTLRCSPRSGDLSVYWYQQSLDQGLQFLIQYYNGEERAKGNILERFSAQQFPDLHSELNLSSLELGDSALYFCASNPRDRQNGELFFGEGSRLTVL.

The rearrangement links TRBV6-2 or TRBV6-3 to TRBJ2-1; 11 nucleotides align to TRBD2. Germline V gives CDR1 MNHEY, CDR2 SVGEGT. This CDR3 has 16 residues. The trim removed 5 bases at V and 7 bases at J, leaving 10 bases unmatched. The CDR3 protein is CASSNIAGGPYNEQFF. The DNA of the CDR3 is TGTGCCAGCAGTAACATAGCGGGAGGGCCGTATAATGAGCAGTTCTTC.

The chain uses TRBV3-1 (or the pseudogene TRBV3-2) and TRBJ1-6; TRBD1 might be the D (5 bases). Trimming stripped 1 base from V and 0 bases from J, with 13 bases between. CDR3 length: 18 residues. CDR1 is LGHDT, CDR2 YNNKEL, per germline (reference sequence). This CDR3 is CASSQGTPGSSYNSPLHF. The CDR3 nucleotides are TGTGCCAGCAGCCAAGGGACACCGGGGAGCTCCTATAATTCACCCCTCCACTTT.

The chain joins TRBV28 to TRBJ2-5; 7 bases align to TRBD1. There are 15 residues in the CDR3. V lost 4 bases and J lost 5; bases outside the gene matches: 10. Germline V CDR1 and CDR2: MDHEN, SYDVKM. The CDR3 region is CASSSQQGKGETQYF. The DNA for the CDR3 is TGTGCCAGCAGTTCCCAACAGGGGAAAGGTGAGACCCAGTACTTC. Drawing the rest from reference TRBV28 and TRBJ2-5, the complete variable domain is DVKVTQSSRYLVKRTGEKVFLECVQDMDHENMFWYRQDPGLGLRLIYFSYDVKMKEKGDIPEGYSVSREKKERFSLILESASTNQTSMYLCASSSQQGKGETQYFGPGTRLLVL.

The CDR3 region has the DNA TGTGCCAGCAGCTTGGAAGGGGTACCGGCTGGCTACACCTTC. Its protein product is CASSLEGVPAGYTF. V gene TRBV5-6 combines with J gene TRBJ1-2; perhaps TRBD1 as D (5 bases). Germline loops: CDR1 SGHDT, CDR2 YYEEEE. V lost 0 bases, J lost 7 bases, and 13 bases lay in between. The CDR3 length is 14 residues.